This TCR beta chain was recorded in a study of somatic mutations in T cells in chronic GVHD (dated by TCRdb to the early 2020s). For sorting, staining was done with anti-CD3, anti-CD4, anti-CD8 and a Vbeta20 antibody from the IOTest Beta Mark kit on a FACSAria III, reaching purity above 98%. Peripheral blood was collected in sodium heparin tubes and mononuclear cells were isolated by Ficoll-Paque PLUS density gradient centrifugation. CD4+ Vbeta20+, CD4+ Vbeta20-, and CD8+ T cell fractions were FACS-sorted before TCRbeta deep sequencing. Genomic DNA was isolated and then used for the TCRbeta deep sequencing. TCRbeta CDR3 sequencing and initial data processing were performed as a commercial service with the immunoSEQ assay. The published analysis was carried out like this. Reads were demultiplexed, adapter and primer sequences removed, similar clones merged by frequency-ratio clustering, and V, D, J genes annotated with IMGT. This immuneACCESS table, as held by TCRdb, lists in-frame sequences with V and J called but not all clones. Of the missing ones, under half trace to an unresolved V gene in checked studies; the others have no known cause. V and J calls and clone size are copied from that table; D and trimming were computed from the DNA. The table for this sample lists 11,000 to 15,000 clones; roughly 75% of them were counted only once. Clones ranked in the top ten supply about 32% of the sample.

The junction shows trimming of 1 base on V and 6 bases on J, and the gene matches do not reach 4 bases of it. The CDR3, from cysteine to phenylalanine, totals 14 residues. The sequence is cut down to CDR3 DNA, 42 bases in frame from base 1. CDR1 SEHNR and CDR2 FQNEAQ are derived from the germline V gene (reference sequence). On this clone itself: The antigen this receptor binds is unknown. Base qualities are not provided; no much larger clone lies one nucleotide away.

The sequence joins TRBV7-9 to TRBJ2-3, and 7 junctional nucleotides match TRBD2. This TCR was sampled from a male patient aged 50 or older with chronic graft-versus-host disease. Following transplantation, part of the T cell population may be supplied by the graft donor rather than the patient. The sequencing sample was made of Vbeta20-negative CD4+ T cells from blood. This specimen's cell subset or site label, interpreted: CD4+ T cells sorted as TCR Vbeta20 negative by flow cytometry. This receptor has the CDR3 CASSLDLGGDTQYF. Read as DNA, the sequence is TGTGCCAGCAGCTTAGATCTGGGAGGGGATACGCAGTATTTT. Extended through the reference TRBV7-9 and TRBJ2-3 proteins, this CDR3 yields the full variable domain: DTGVSQNPRHKITKRGQNVTFRCDPISEHNRLYWYRQTLGQGPEFLTYFQNEAQLEKSRLLSDRFSAERPKGSFSTLEIQRTEQGDSAMYLCASSLDLGGDTQYFGPGTRLTVL.